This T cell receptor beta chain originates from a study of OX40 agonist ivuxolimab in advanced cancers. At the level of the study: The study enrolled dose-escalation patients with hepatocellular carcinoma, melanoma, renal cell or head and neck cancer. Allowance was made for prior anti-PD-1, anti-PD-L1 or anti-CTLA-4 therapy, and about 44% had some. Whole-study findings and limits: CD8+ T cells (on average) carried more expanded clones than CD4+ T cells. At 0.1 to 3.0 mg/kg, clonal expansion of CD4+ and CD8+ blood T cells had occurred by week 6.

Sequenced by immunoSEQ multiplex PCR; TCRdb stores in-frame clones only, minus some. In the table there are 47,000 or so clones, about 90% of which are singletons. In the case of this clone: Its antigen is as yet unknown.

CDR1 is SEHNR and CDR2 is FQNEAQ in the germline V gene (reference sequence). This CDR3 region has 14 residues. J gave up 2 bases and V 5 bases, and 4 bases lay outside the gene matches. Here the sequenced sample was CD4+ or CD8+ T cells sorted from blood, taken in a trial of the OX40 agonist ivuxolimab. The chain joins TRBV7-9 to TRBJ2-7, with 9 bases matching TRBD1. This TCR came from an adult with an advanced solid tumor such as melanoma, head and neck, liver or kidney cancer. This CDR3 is CASSPRDRAYEQYF. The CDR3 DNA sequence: TGTGCCAGCAGCCCCCGGGACAGGGCCTACGAGCAGTACTTC. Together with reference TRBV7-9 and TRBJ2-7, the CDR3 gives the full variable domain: DTGVSQNPRHKITKRGQNVTFRCDPISEHNRLYWYRQTLGQGPEFLTYFQNEAQLEKSRLLSDRFSAERPKGSFSTLEIQRTEQGDSAMYLCASSPRDRAYEQYFGPGTRLTVT.